Following are 5 T cell receptor beta chains from one sample sequenced in a study of regulatory T cells in long-lasting Graves disease. Building of the TCR beta libraries involved iRepertoire HTBI primers and Arm-PCR of CDR3 regions. TCRdb processed the multiplex PCR reads anew with MiXCR; each CDR3 protein has one entry. The sample has 400,000 to 500,000 distinct CDR3 sequences, about 15% seen once. The sample's time point: newly diagnosed GD, antithyroid drugs for less than 3 months. Construction of the TCR library relied on RNA isolated from PBMCs. Separately, the same data were catalogued under a study of T cells in Graves' hyperthyroidism and ophthalmopathy.

The sample was peripheral blood mononuclear cells (PBMCs), taken at new diagnosis, from a patient treated with antithyroid drugs. The origin of the receptors is a woman in her 30s with Graves disease.

There are a few counts of this clonotype. The chain employs TRBV19 and TRBJ1-5, with no clear D. Germline-derived CDR1 and CDR2 are LNHDA and SQIVND (reference sequence). The CDR3 is 16 amino acids. V lost 5 bases and J 0 bases, leaving 14 bases between the germline ends. Here the CDR3 reads CASSATGPYSNQPQHF. For the CDR3, the DNA is TGTGCCAGTAGTGCCACCGGACCGTATAGCAATCAGCCCCAGCATTTT.

There are many counts of this clonotype. V usage is TRBV15 and J usage is TRBJ2-1, with D possibly matching TRBD2 (6 bases). The germline V gene has CDR1 LNHNV and CDR2 YYDKDF (reference sequence). CDR3 length: 15 residues. With 6 bases removed from V and 8 bases from J, the gap between germline ends came to 20 bases. Written as DNA, the CDR3 is TGTGCCACCAGTACCGCGGCGGGGCTCCGGGATGAGCAGTTCTTC. This gives the protein CATSTAAGLRDEQFF.

Regarding this clonotype: This probably arose from a read error, given a far larger clone one base away. This chain connects TRBV12-3 or TRBV12-4 to TRBJ1-2; 7 nucleotides agree with TRBD1. The CDR3 covers 15 residues. The trim removed 8 bases at V and 4 bases at J, leaving 13 bases unmatched. The CDR3 DNA reads as TGTGCCAGCTCACCATCTAGGGGGCGCGCCTATGGCTACACCTTC. It encodes CASSPSRGRAYGYTF.

In this sample, this clonotype turned up a few times. The chain employs TRBV7-2 and TRBJ1-5; tentatively, D is TRBD1 (6 bases). Trimming took 5 bases from V and 4 from J, leaving 24 bases between them. The germline gives CDR1 SGHTA, CDR2 FQGNSA. The CDR3 length is 18 residues. The CDR3 nucleotides are TGTGCCAGCAGCCCACCGGGGGCCCGGGATAAATTAAATCAGCCCCAGCATTTT. Protein: CASSPPGARDKLNQPQHF.

The sample holds many counts of this clonotype. The CDR3 protein is CASSLRQGANEQFF. In DNA, the CDR3 is TGTGCCAGCAGCTTACGACAGGGAGCGAATGAGCAGTTCTTC. The chain has TRBV13 and TRBJ2-1; 7 bases are shared with TRBD1. The germline CDR1 and CDR2 sequences are PRHDT and FYEKMQ (reference sequence). This CDR3 has 14 residues. Losses at the gene ends were 2 bases for V and 7 bases for J; bases not matched to a gene: 5.